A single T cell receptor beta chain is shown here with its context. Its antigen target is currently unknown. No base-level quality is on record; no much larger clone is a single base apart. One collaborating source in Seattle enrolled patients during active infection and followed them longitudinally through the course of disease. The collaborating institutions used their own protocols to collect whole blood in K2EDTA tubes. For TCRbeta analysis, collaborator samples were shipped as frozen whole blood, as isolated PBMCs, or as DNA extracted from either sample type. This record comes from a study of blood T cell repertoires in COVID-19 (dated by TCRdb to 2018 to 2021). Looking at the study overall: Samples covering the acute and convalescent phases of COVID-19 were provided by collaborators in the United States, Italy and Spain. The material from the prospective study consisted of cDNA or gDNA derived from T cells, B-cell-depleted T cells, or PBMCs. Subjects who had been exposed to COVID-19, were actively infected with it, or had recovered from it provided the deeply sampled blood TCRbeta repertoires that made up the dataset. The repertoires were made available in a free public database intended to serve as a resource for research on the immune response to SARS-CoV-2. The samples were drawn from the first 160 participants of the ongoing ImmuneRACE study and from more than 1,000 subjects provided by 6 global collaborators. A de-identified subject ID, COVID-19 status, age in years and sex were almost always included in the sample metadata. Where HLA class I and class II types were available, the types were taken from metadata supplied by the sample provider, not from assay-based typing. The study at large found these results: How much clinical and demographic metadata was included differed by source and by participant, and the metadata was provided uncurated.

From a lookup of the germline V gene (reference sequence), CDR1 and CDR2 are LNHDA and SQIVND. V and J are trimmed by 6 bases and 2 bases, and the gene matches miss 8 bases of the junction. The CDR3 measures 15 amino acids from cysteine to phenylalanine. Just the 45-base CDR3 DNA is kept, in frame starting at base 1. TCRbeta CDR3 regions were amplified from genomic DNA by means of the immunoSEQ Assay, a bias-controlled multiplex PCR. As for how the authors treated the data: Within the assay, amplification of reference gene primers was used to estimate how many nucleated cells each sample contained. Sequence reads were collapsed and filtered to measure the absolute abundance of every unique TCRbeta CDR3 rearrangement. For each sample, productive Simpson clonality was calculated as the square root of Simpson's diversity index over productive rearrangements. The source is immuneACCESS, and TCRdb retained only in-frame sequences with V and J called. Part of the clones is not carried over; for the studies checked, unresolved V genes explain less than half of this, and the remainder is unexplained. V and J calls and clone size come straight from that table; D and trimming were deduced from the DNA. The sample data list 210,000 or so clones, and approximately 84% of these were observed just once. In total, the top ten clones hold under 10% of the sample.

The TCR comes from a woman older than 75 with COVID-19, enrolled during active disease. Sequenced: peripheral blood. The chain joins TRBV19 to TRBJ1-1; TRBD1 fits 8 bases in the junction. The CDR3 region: CASSQRQGPNTEAFF. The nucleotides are TGTGCCAGTAGCCAACGACAGGGGCCTAACACTGAAGCTTTCTTT.